The sequence of this TCR beta chain was determined in a study of patients and donors after allogeneic stem cell transplantation. CDR3 size: 12 residues. Germline CDR1 reads SQVTM; CDR2 reads ANQGSEA. Trimming cost V 2 bases and J 1 base, with 5 bases left between them. Many counts were recorded for this clonotype. TCRdb called the RT-PCR reads again in MiXCR, with one record for every CDR3 protein. This sample has around 240,000 distinct CDR3 sequences, with over 12% found just once. The chain uses TRBV29-1 and TRBJ1-2; D is uncertain. Input material: blood, either unsorted or a sorted T cell fraction (not recorded which). The sequence derives from a human donor who was either an allogeneic HSCT recipient or a stem cell or donor lymphocyte infusion donor (not recorded which). It is not recorded whose cells these are; they may come from a transplant donor. For the CDR3, the DNA is TGCAGCGTTGAAAAGGGTAACTATGGCTACACCTTC. Amino acids: CSVEKGNYGYTF.